This T cell receptor (beta chain) was identified in a study of blood T cell repertoires in COVID-19. Study-level background: Samples representing acute and convalescent COVID-19 were sourced from the United States, Italy and Spain. Sources were T cells, B-cell-depleted T cells, or PBMCs; the material itself was cDNA or gDNA.

Authors' data handling: Quantification of nucleated cells was approximated via reference gene primer amplification. Libraries were prepared by immunoSEQ multiplex PCR; TCRdb keeps only in-frame clonotypes and omits some of them. The V and J calls and the clone size are those of that table, but D and trimming were determined from the DNA. Among about 120,000 clones listed, about 86% were seen once. The CDR3 runs to 16 residues. Trimming stripped 4 bases from V and 4 bases from J, with 19 bases between. CDR1 is LGHNT, CDR2 FRNRAP, per germline. The rearrangement links TRBV12-5 to TRBJ2-5; D might be TRBD1 (6 bases). This receptor was taken from a woman aged 45-59 years with acute or convalescent COVID-19. Material for sequencing was peripheral blood. The CDR3: CASGSPQGGWGETQYF. The CDR3 DNA follows: TGTGCTAGTGGTTCCCCTCAAGGGGGATGGGGAGAGACCCAGTACTTC.